A selection of T cell receptor beta chains follows, all from one sample in a study of blood T cell repertoires in COVID-19. This table comes from immunoSEQ multiplex PCR, and its TCRdb copy is limited to in-frame clones, with some not included. The table records around 150,000 clones, about 88% of them present only once. The source material was peripheral blood. Receptor source: a man aged 35 to 55 with acute or convalescent COVID-19. CDR3s include the opening cysteine and the closing phenylalanine or tryptophan. D genes are given only for firm matches. Where a row states a size, it is once, few, many or the class of an expanded clone; other rows omit it.

D,J,length,size,V,CDR3,DNA
-,TRBJ2-3,14,-,TRBV5-1,CASREEGSTDTQYF,TGCGCCAGCAGGGAGGAGGGGAGTACAGATACGCAGTATTTT
-,TRBJ1-5,14,-,TRBV28,CASRVRWSNQPQHF,TGTGCCAGCAGAGTGAGGTGGAGCAATCAGCCCCAGCATTTT
TRBD1,TRBJ1-1,14,-,TRBV2,CASSRQGLDTEAFF,TGTGCCAGCAGTAGACAGGGTCTAGACACTGAAGCTTTCTTT
TRBD1,TRBJ1-2,16,-,TRBV5-4,CASSSTGQGAGYGYTF,TGTGCCAGCAGTTCTACGGGACAGGGGGCGGGCTATGGCTACACCTTC
TRBD2,TRBJ2-3,14,-,TRBV6-5,CATGLAGGTDTQYF,TGTGCCACCGGGCTAGCGGGGGGCACAGATACGCAGTATTTT
TRBD2,TRBJ2-7,15,once,TRBV7-8,CASSATSGGQYEQYF,TGTGCCAGCAGCGCGACTAGCGGGGGGCAGTACGAGCAGTACTTC
-,TRBJ1-1,15,-,TRBV9,CASSPQGGGGTEAFF,TGTGCCAGCAGCCCCCAAGGCGGCGGTGGTACTGAAGCTTTCTTT
TRBD1,TRBJ2-7,14,-,TRBV10-3,CAISWDSSSYEQYF,TGTGCCATCAGTTGGGACAGTAGCTCCTACGAGCAGTACTTC
-,TRBJ2-3,13,-,TRBV5-4,CASSLDAADTQYF,TGTGCCAGCAGCTTGGATGCAGCAGATACGCAGTATTTT
-,TRBJ2-1,13,-,TRBV21-1,CARTGHTNNEQFF,TGTGCCAGAACCGGACACACAAACAATGAGCAGTTCTTC
-,TRBJ2-7,13,-,TRBV15,CATSRQGQDEQYF,TGTGCCACCAGCAGACAGGGGCAGGACGAGCAGTACTTC
TRBD1,TRBJ1-5,18,-,TRBV19,CASSIRTGKVYSNQPQHF,TGTGCCAGTAGTATACGGACAGGGAAGGTCTATAGCAATCAGCCCCAGCATTTT
TRBD1,TRBJ1-1,16,once,TRBV9,CASSAPGQGVLTEAFF,TGTGCCAGCAGCGCGCCTGGACAGGGAGTTCTCACTGAAGCTTTCTTT
-,TRBJ1-1,13,few,TRBV29-1,CSVGRGLNTEAFF,TGCAGCGTTGGCCGGGGATTGAACACTGAAGCTTTCTTT
-,TRBJ2-3,13,-,TRBV6-5,CASDRQGTDTQYF,TGTGCCAGCGACCGACAGGGCACAGATACGCAGTATTTT
-,TRBJ1-6,15,-,TRBV2,CASSDASSYNSPLHF,TGTGCCAGCAGTGATGCGAGCTCCTATAATTCACCCCTCCACTTT
-,TRBJ2-7,14,-,TRBV4-1,CASSQEGGLNKQYF,TGCGCCAGCAGCCAAGAGGGGGGACTTAATAAGCAGTACTTC
TRBD2,TRBJ2-2,19,few,TRBV4-3,CASSQAPGSGGAPTGELFF,TGCGCCAGCAGCCAAGCGCCGGGTAGCGGGGGGGCCCCCACCGGGGAGCTGTTTTTT
TRBD1,TRBJ1-1,15,-,TRBV5-6,CASSPNRGPNTEAFF,TGTGCCAGCAGCCCTAACAGGGGACCGAACACTGAAGCTTTCTTT
-,TRBJ2-2,14,-,TRBV28,CASTPPGVTGELFF,TGTGCCAGCACCCCGCCAGGGGTCACCGGGGAGCTGTTTTTT
-,TRBJ2-1,14,-,TRBV7-2,CASSPRTTNNEQFF,TGTGCCAGCAGCCCCCGGACTACAAACAATGAGCAGTTCTTC
TRBD2,TRBJ2-7,15,-,TRBV7-9,CASSLSLAGVYEQYF,TGTGCCAGCAGCTTATCACTAGCGGGGGTCTACGAGCAGTACTTC
-,TRBJ2-3,13,-,TRBV6-5,CASSLLDKDTQYF,TGTGCCAGCAGTCTCCTGGACAAAGATACGCAGTATTTT
TRBD1,TRBJ2-7,14,-,TRBV5-1,CASSEQGDLDEQYF,TGCGCCAGCAGCGAACAGGGGGACCTCGACGAGCAGTACTTC
-,TRBJ1-5,15,-,TRBV28,CASSPLGGSNQPQHF,TGTGCCAGCAGTCCTTTGGGGGGAAGCAATCAGCCCCAGCATTTT